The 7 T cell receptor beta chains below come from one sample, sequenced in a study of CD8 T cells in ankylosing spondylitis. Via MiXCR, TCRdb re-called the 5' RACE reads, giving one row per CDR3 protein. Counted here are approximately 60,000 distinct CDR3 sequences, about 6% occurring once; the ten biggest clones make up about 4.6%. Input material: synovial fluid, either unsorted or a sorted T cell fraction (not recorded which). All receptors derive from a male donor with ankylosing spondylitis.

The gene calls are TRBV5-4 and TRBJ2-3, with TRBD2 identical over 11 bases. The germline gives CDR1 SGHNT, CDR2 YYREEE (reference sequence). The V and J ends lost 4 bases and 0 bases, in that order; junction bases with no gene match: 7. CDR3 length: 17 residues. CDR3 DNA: TGTGCCAGCAGCCCGCGACTAGCGGGACTTAGCACAGATACGCAGTATTTT. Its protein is CASSPRLAGLSTDTQYF.

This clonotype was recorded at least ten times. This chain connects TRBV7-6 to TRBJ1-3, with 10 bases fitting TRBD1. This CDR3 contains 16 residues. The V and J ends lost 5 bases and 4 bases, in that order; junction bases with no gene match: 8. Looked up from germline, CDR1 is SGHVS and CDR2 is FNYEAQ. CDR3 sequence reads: CASSVGQGNFGNTIYF. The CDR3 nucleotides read TGTGCCAGCAGCGTGGGACAGGGGAACTTCGGAAACACCATATATTTT.

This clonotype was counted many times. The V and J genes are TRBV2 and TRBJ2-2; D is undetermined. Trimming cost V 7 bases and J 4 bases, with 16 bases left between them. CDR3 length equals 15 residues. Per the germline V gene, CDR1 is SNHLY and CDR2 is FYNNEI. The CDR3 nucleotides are TGTGCCAGCACCCGAAGCACGCCGGGCACCGGGGAGCTGTTTTTT. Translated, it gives CASTRSTPGTGELFF.

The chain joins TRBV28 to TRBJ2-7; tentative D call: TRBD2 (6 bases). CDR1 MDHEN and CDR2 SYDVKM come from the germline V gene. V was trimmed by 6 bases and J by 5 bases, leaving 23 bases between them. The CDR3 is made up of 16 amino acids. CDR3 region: CASSGSVTSLGDEQYF. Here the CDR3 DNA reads TGTGCCAGCAGCGGATCCGTCACTAGCCTCGGAGACGAGCAGTACTTC.

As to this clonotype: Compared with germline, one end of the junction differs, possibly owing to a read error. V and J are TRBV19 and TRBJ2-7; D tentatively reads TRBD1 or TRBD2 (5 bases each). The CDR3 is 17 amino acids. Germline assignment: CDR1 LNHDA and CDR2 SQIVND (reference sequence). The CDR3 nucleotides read TGTGCCAGTAGTATCGGGAATTCTAGGGGTTCCTCCTCCGAGCAGTACTTC. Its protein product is CASSIGNSRGSSSEQYF.

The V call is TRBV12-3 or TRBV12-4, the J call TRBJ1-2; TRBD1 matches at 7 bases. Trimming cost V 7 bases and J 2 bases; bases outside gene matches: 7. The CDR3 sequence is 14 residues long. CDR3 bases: TGTGCCAGCACCGCACAGGGGCGGAACTATGGCTACACCTTC. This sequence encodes CASTAQGRNYGYTF.

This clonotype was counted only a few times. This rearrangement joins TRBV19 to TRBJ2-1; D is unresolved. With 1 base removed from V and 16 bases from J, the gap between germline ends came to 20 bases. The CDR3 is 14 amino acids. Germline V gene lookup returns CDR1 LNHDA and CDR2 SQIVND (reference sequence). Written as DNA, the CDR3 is TGTGCCAGTAGTATAGTGGAAGGTTACAATGAGCGCTTCTTC. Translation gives CASSIVEGYNERFF.